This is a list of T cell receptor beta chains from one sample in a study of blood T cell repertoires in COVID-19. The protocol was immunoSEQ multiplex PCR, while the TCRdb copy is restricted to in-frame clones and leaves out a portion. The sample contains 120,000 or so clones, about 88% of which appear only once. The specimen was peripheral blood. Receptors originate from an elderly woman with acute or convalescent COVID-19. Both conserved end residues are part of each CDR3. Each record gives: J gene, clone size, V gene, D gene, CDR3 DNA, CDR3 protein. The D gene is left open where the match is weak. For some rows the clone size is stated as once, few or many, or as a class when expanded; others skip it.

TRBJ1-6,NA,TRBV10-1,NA,TGCGCCAGCTCCGACGGGAGGGCTTTTTCACCCCTCCACTTT,CASSDGRAFSPLHF
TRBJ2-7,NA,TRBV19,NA,TGTGCCAGTAGTATTCGATCGGGATCCACCTACGAGCAGTACTTC,CASSIRSGSTYEQYF
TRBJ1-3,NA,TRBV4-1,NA,TGCGCCAGCAGCCAAGATGTACAGCTCTCTGGAAACACCATATATTTT,CASSQDVQLSGNTIYF
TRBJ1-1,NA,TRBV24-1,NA,TGTGCCACCAGTGATTCGGACAAAGATGAAGCTTTCTTT,CATSDSDKDEAFF
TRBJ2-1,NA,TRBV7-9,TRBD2,TGTGCCAGCAGCTTCTTGGCTAGCGGTTCTACTAATGAGCAGTTCTTC,CASSFLASGSTNEQFF
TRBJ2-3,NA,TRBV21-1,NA,TGTGCCAGCAGCAAAGAAAGCGGGACTAGAACTGCTCTCTACTCCACAGATACGCAGTATTTT,CASSKESGTRTALYSTDTQYF
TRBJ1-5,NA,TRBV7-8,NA,TGTGCCAGCAGCTCGATGGGGGCGCCTGGCAATCAGCCCCAGCATTTT,CASSSMGAPGNQPQHF
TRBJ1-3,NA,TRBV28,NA,TGTGCCAGCAGTTTAGTGCAGGGGGGAAACACCATATATTTT,CASSLVQGGNTIYF
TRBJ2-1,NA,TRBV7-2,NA,TGTGCCAGCAGCTTCCCTTCCGGGGGCAATGAGCAGTTCTTC,CASSFPSGGNEQFF
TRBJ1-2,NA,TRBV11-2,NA,TGTGCCAGCACTCCCACCCGGGGATCCGGCTACACCTTC,CASTPTRGSGYTF
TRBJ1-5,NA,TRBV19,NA,TGTGCCAGTAGACCATTGACAGGTCGTGGCAATCAGCCCCAGCATTTT,CASRPLTGRGNQPQHF
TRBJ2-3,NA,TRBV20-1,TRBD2,TGCAGTAGCGGGGACACAGATACGCAGTATTTT,CSSGDTDTQYF
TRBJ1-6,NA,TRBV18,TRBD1,TGTGCCAGCTCAGCTGAACAGGGGTTCAATTCACCCCTCCACTTT,CASSAEQGFNSPLHF
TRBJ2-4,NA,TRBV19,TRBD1,TGTGCCAGTAGACCCACAGGGGGGCTATCCAAAAACATTCAGTACTTC,CASRPTGGLSKNIQYF
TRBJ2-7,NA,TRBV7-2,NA,TGTGCCAGCAGCTCCCAGACAGCTTACGAGCAGTACTTC,CASSSQTAYEQYF
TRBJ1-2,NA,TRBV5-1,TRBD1,TGCGCCAGCAGCTTGGCATCGTCCCCCGGGACAGGGGGACATGGCTACACCTTC,CASSLASSPGTGGHGYTF
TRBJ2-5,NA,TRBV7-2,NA,TGTGCCAGCAGACCCCAGTACGCGGGACAGACAATCCAAGAGACCCAGTACTTC,CASRPQYAGQTIQETQYF
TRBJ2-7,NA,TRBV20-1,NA,TGCAGTGCTAGTGGCGATTGGGGAGGTACCTACGAGCAGTACTTC,CSASGDWGGTYEQYF
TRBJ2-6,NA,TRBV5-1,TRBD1,TGCGCCAGCAGCTTGTCCCGGGACAGGGGTAGGTCTGGGGCCAACGTCCTGACTTTC,CASSLSRDRGRSGANVLTF
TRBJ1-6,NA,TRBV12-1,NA,TGTGCCTGTCCCCCGACAGGTGATCATTCACCCCTCCACTTT,CACPPTGDHSPLHF
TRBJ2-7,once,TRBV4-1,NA,TGCGCCAGCAGCCAAGTTAACGGGGGAAACGAGCAGTACTTC,CASSQVNGGNEQYF
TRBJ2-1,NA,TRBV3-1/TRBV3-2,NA,TGTGCCAGCAGCCAAGATCGCGGGCTTGAGCAGTTCTTC,CASSQDRGLEQFF
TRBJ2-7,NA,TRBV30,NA,TGTGCCTGGAGGTTCAAGGTCCTAAGAGGCTACGAGCAGTACTTC,CAWRFKVLRGYEQYF
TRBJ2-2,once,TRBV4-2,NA,TGTGCCAGCAGCCAAGTAATATCGAAGGGGGCCGGGGAGCTGTTTTTT,CASSQVISKGAGELFF
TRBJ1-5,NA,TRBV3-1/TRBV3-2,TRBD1,TGTGCCAGCAGCCAAGCCACAGGGGCGGGATATAGCAATCAGCCCCAGCATTTT,CASSQATGAGYSNQPQHF
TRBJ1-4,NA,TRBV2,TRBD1,TGTGCCAGCGGCCGGGGACAGGGCAATGAAAAACTGTTTTTT,CASGRGQGNEKLFF
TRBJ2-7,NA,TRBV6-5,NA,TGTGCCAGCAGTTCCCGGGGATACGAGCAGTACTTC,CASSSRGYEQYF
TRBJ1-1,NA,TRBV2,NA,TGTGCCAGCAGCGAACTACAGGGAATCACTGAAGCTTTCTTT,CASSELQGITEAFF
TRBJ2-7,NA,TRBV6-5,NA,TGTGCCAGCAGTTACAATATAGCCGATCCATACGAGCAGTACTTC,CASSYNIADPYEQYF
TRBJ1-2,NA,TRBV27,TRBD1,TGTGCCAGCAGTCCAAGATCCGGGACAGGGGTACGTGGCTACACCTTC,CASSPRSGTGVRGYTF
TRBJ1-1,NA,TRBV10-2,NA,TGCGCCAGCAGAGATTACTCGAACACTGAAGCTTTCTTT,CASRDYSNTEAFF
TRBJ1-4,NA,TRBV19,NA,TGTGCCAGTAGTAACAGTGCAACTAATGAAAAACTGTTTTTT,CASSNSATNEKLFF
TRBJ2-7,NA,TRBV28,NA,TGTGCCAGCAGTTTTGGCAGGGCCCCCTACGAGCAGTACTTC,CASSFGRAPYEQYF
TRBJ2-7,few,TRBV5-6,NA,TGTGCCAGCAGCTGGGGGACTTCTTCCTACGAGCAGTACTTC,CASSWGTSSYEQYF
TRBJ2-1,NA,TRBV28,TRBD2,TGTGCCAGCAGTTTAGTTCTGGCGGGAGGACACAATGAGCAGTTCTTC,CASSLVLAGGHNEQFF
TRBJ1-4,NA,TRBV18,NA,TGTGCCAGCTCACCAGTTCGGTCTAGAAATGAAAAACTGTTTTTT,CASSPVRSRNEKLFF
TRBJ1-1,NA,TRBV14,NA,TGTGCCAGCAGCCAAGAGTTAGGGGGTGAGGGGAACACTGAAGCTTTCTTT,CASSQELGGEGNTEAFF
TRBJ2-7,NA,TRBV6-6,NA,TGTGCCAGCACCTCACAGGGCTCCTACGAGCAGTACTTC,CASTSQGSYEQYF
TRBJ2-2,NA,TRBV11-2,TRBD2,TGTGCCAGCAGCTTATCGCCCCGACTAGCGGGGGCGACCGGGGAGCTGTTTTTT,CASSLSPRLAGATGELFF
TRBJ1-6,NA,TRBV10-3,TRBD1,TGTGCCATCCGGACAGGAGGATCTAATTCACCCCTCCACTTT,CAIRTGGSNSPLHF
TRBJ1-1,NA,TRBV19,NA,TGTGCCAGTTGTCCGGATGGACAGACGAACACTGAAGCTTTCTTT,CASCPDGQTNTEAFF
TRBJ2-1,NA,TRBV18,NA,TGTGCCAGCTCACCACCTCCACTTAGCTCCTACAATGAGCAGTTCTTC,CASSPPPLSSYNEQFF
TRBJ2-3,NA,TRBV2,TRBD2,TGTGCCAGCAGTGGGACTAGCGGGAGGGGTGATACGCAGTATTTT,CASSGTSGRGDTQYF
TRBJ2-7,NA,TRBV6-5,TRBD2,TGTGCCAGCAGTTACGCCAGCGGGGCTTCCTACGAGCAGTACTTC,CASSYASGASYEQYF
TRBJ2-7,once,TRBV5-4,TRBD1,TGTGCCAGCAGCTTGGGAGCTTCGGACAGGGTTCGCGAGCAGTACTTC,CASSLGASDRVREQYF
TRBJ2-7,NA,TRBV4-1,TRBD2,TGCGCCAGCAGCCCAGGACTAGCGGGAACCTCTTTATCCTACGAGCAGTACTTC,CASSPGLAGTSLSYEQYF
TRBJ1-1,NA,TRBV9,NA,TGTGCCAGCAGCGCGACAGGGAACACTGAAGCTTTCTTT,CASSATGNTEAFF